This TCR beta chain is drawn from a study of graft-versus-host responses after intestinal transplantation. This table comes from immunoSEQ multiplex PCR, and its TCRdb copy is limited to in-frame clones, with some not included. Of about 90,000 clones in the sample, roughly 80% are singletons; the top ten hold about 18%. Comment on this clone: Its specificity is unknown.

The CDR3 loop spans 15 amino acids. Trimming left V 0 bases short and J 5 bases short, with 11 bases between. Germline-derived CDR1 and CDR2 are LNHDA and SQIVND (reference sequence). The sample consisted of unstimulated CD8+ T cells sorted from spleen or lymph node cells, taken before intestinal transplant. The clonotype originates from a human donor who received an intestinal transplant. The chain couples TRBV19 to TRBJ2-1, with D perhaps given as TRBD1 or TRBD2 (5 bases each). CDR3 bases: TGTGCCAGTAGTATAGATGGGGGTGGGAACAATGAGCAGTTCTTC. It is translated as CASSIDGGGNNEQFF.